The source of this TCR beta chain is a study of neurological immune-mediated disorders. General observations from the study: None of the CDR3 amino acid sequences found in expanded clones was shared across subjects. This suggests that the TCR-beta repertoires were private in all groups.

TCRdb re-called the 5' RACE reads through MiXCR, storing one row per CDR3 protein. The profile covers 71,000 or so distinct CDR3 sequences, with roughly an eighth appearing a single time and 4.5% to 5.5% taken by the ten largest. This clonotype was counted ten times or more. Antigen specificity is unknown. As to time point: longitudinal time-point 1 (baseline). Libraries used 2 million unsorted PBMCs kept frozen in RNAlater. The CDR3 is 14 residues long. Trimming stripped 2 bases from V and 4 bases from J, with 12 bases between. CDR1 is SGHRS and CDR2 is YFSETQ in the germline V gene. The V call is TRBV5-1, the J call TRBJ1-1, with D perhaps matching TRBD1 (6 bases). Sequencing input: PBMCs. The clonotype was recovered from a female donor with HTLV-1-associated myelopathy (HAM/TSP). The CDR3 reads CASSLGGAITEAFF. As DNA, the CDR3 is TGCGCCAGCAGCTTAGGGGGGGCTATCACTGAAGCTTTCTTT.